Listed here are 30 T cell receptor beta chains from one sample, sequenced in a study of technical replicates of blood from a handful of donors. Sequencing was performed with immunoSEQ multiplex PCR; in TCRdb, only in-frame clones are kept and a portion is missing. The repertoire has 50,000 to 55,000 clones, 86% of them found once; the top ten carry 5.6%. The sequenced material came from PBMCs. Receptors were obtained from a human donor in good health. Some clones in this sample may be carry-over from other donors' samples.

This chain connects TRBV4-3 to TRBJ2-2; 10 bases fit TRBD1. V shed 0 bases and J 5 bases; nucleotides not matched to a gene: 9. Germline V gene data show CDR1 as LGHNA and CDR2 as YSLEER. The CDR3 consists of 18 residues. In DNA form, the CDR3 reads TGCGCCAGCAGCCAAGATTGGGGGACAGGGGAGGGGACCGGGGAGCTGTTTTTT. Residues: CASSQDWGTGEGTGELFF.

The V gene is TRBV4-1, the J gene TRBJ2-7, with D tentatively TRBD2 (6 bases). This CDR3 spans 13 amino acids. Germline V lookup: CDR1 MGHRA, CDR2 YSYEKL. V was shortened by 4 bases and J by 3 bases, with 10 bases between the two germline ends. The CDR3 DNA reads TGCGCCAGCAGCCGACTGGGGGGCTACGAGCAGTACTTC. Translation: CASSRLGGYEQYF.

The genes are TRBV11-2 and TRBJ2-7; 8 nucleotides align to TRBD2. This CDR3 is 16 amino acids long. CDR1 and CDR2 (germline): SGHAT, FQNNGV. Trimming cost V 5 bases and J 6 bases; bases outside gene matches: 15. In nucleotides, the CDR3 is TGTGCCAGCAGCCCAGGGGTGGGGCTAGCGGGTGTCGAGCAGTACTTC. This gives the protein CASSPGVGLAGVEQYF.

This clone has a single count. The chain recombines TRBV19 with TRBJ1-1, with 7 bases that match TRBD1. V lost 4 bases, J lost 1 base, and 6 bases stayed unmatched. Germline CDR1 is LNHDA and CDR2 is SQIVND (reference sequence). The CDR3 loop spans 15 amino acids. The CDR3 loop reads CASSNRDSANTEAFF. The DNA of the CDR3 is TGTGCCAGTAGTAACCGGGACAGTGCGAACACTGAAGCTTTCTTT.

The chain joins TRBV7-2 to TRBJ2-2; D not certain. V was pared by 1 base and J by 6 bases, with 9 bases between. The CDR3 is made up of 14 amino acids. Germline V gene lookup returns CDR1 SGHTA and CDR2 FQGNSA. Here the CDR3 reads CASSLVSPPGELFF. CDR3 bases: TGTGCCAGCAGCTTAGTATCTCCCCCCGGGGAGCTGTTTTTT.

This clone was counted a few times. V usage is TRBV5-1 and J usage is TRBJ1-2; a weak D match, TRBD1 (5 bases). Germline V CDR1 and CDR2: SGHRS, YFSETQ. The V end was cut by 0 bases, the J end by 5 bases, with 8 bases between. The CDR3 has 13 residues. The CDR3 here is CASSLGRVYGYTF. The CDR3 coding sequence is TGCGCCAGCAGCTTGGGCAGGGTTTATGGCTACACCTTC.

The chain carries TRBV5-1 and TRBJ1-1; no clear D gene. The CDR3 is 16 amino acids. Germline CDR1 SGHRS, CDR2 YFSETQ. V dropped 0 bases and J dropped 3 bases, with 15 bases sitting between them. CDR3 amino acids: CASSLVAAKRYTEAFF. The CDR3 bases are TGCGCCAGCAGCTTGGTGGCTGCCAAGCGTTACACTGAAGCTTTCTTT.

The chain couples TRBV27 to TRBJ2-7; no reliable D call. The CDR3 length is 13 residues. Trimming cost V 2 bases and J 3 bases, with 8 bases left between them. The germline CDR1 and CDR2 sequences are MNHEY and SMNVEV (reference sequence). The CDR3 spells CASSLGAGYEQYF. DNA for the CDR3: TGTGCCAGCAGTTTAGGAGCTGGCTACGAGCAGTACTTC.

The CDR3 bases are TGTGCCAGCAGCGTAGGTGGGGAGGGAGAGACCCAGTACTTC. This translates into CASSVGGEGETQYF. The chain combines TRBV9 with TRBJ2-5; 7 bases match TRBD2. V shed 0 bases, J shed 4 bases, and the junction held 3 bases outside the gene matches. The CDR3 spans 14 residues. The germline CDR1 and CDR2 sequences are SGDLS and YYNGEE.

The chain employs TRBV4-1 and TRBJ2-1, with a weak D call TRBD2 (6 bases). This CDR3 has 15 residues. V was clipped by 0 bases and J by 8 bases, with 14 bases between them. The germline V gene has CDR1 MGHRA and CDR2 YSYEKL. The CDR3 region has the DNA TGCGCCAGCAGCCAAGAAAAAACTAGCTCCGATGAGCAGTTCTTC. This translates into CASSQEKTSSDEQFF.

This clone has a single count. The CDR3 bases are TGTGCCTGGAGTCCCTCGGGGGGCACTGAAGCTTTCTTT. This codes for CAWSPSGGTEAFF. The chain carries TRBV30 and TRBJ1-1; maybe TRBD1 (5 bases). This CDR3 comprises 13 residues. Per the germline V gene, CDR1 is GTSNPN and CDR2 is SVGIG (reference sequence). Trimming took 2 bases from V and 4 from J, leaving 11 bases between them. Full variable domain (remainder filled in from reference TRBV30 and TRBJ1-1): SQTIHQWPATLVQPVGSPLSLECTVEGTSNPNLYWYRQAAGRGLQLLFYSVGIGQISSEVPQNLSASRPQDRQFILSSKKLLLSDSGFYLCAWSPSGGTEAFFGQGTRLTVV.

V and J are TRBV11-3 and TRBJ2-1, with 7 bases that match TRBD2. The CDR3 length is 13 residues. V was pared by 2 bases and J by 7 bases, with 2 bases of the junction left unmatched. Germline CDR1 SGHNT, CDR2 YENEEA. CDR3 DNA: TGTGCCAGCAGCTTACGGGAGGATAATGAGCAGTTCTTC. Translation: CASSLREDNEQFF.

V usage is TRBV5-4 and J usage is TRBJ2-1, with 12 bases that match TRBD2. Germline V gives CDR1 SGHNT, CDR2 YYREEE (reference sequence). The CDR3 is 15 amino acids. The V segment lost 0 bases and the J segment 6 bases; nucleotides outside the gene matches: 1. The CDR3, as DNA: TGTGCCAGCAGCTTGGGACTAGCGGGGGTCAATGAGCAGTTCTTC. Amino acid sequence: CASSLGLAGVNEQFF.

This clone was found a few times. The rearrangement links TRBV5-5 to TRBJ1-2; unclear D gene. CDR3 length equals 13 residues. Looked up from germline, CDR1 is SGHKS and CDR2 is YYEKEE (reference sequence). V was cut by 4 bases and J by 2 bases, with 9 bases left in between. CDR3 coding DNA: TGTGCCAGCAGCACACAGTTAAACTATGGCTACACCTTC. Its translation is CASSTQLNYGYTF.

This clone was counted once. The V gene is TRBV4-3, the J gene TRBJ2-5, with 13 bases lining up with TRBD2. V lost 4 bases and J lost 4; bases outside the gene matches: 3. There are 15 residues in the CDR3. Germline V lookup: CDR1 LGHNA, CDR2 YSLEER. This CDR3 is CASSPGTSGIETQYF. The DNA of the CDR3 is TGCGCCAGCAGCCCGGGGACTAGCGGGATAGAGACCCAGTACTTC.

The chain has TRBV10-3 and TRBJ1-2, with D possibly matching TRBD1 (6 bases). In germline, CDR1 is ENHRY, CDR2 SYGVKD. The CDR3 is made up of 14 amino acids. V shed 5 bases and J shed 6 bases, with 16 bases lying between them. The CDR3 DNA reads as TGTGCCATCAGTCGGGAACAGGGTATGGATGGCTACACCTTC. It specifies CAISREQGMDGYTF.

The CDR3 nucleotides read TGCGCCAGCAGCCGAGGGCCGGAGGTCACTGAAGCTTTCTTT. It yields the protein CASSRGPEVTEAFF. The V call is TRBV5-1, the J call TRBJ1-1; D remains unclear. Germline V gene data show CDR1 as SGHRS and CDR2 as YFSETQ. The CDR3 runs 14 residues. Trimming took 4 bases from V and 4 from J, leaving 14 bases between them.

The gene calls are TRBV12-5 and TRBJ2-1; 12 bases match TRBD2. CDR1 is LGHNT, CDR2 FRNRAP, per germline. Trimming cost V 6 bases and J 4 bases; bases outside gene matches: 1. This CDR3 contains 14 residues. The CDR3 region is CASGGLAGYNEQFF. In DNA, the CDR3 is TGTGCTAGTGGCGGACTAGCGGGATACAATGAGCAGTTCTTC.

This chain uses TRBV6-5 with TRBJ2-1, with a weak D call TRBD2 (6 bases). Germline loops: CDR1 MNHEY, CDR2 SVGAGI. This CDR3 region has 14 residues. The germline V and J ends were trimmed by 6 bases and 4 bases, with 13 bases remaining between them. The DNA for the CDR3 is TGTGCCAGCAGCCTGGCTAGCGCGTACAATGAGCAGTTCTTC. Amino acids: CASSLASAYNEQFF.

Comments on this clone: Different DNA sequences within this sample yield the same CDR3. The V gene is TRBV11-1, the J gene TRBJ1-1; D is possibly TRBD1 (5 bases). Germline assignment: CDR1 SGHAT and CDR2 FQDESV (reference sequence). The CDR3 covers 13 residues. V was pared by 3 bases and J by 1 base, with 6 bases between. The CDR3 DNA is TGTGCCAGCAGCTTGGGGCGGAACACTGAAGCTTTCTTT. Residues: CASSLGRNTEAFF.

The chain has TRBV19 and TRBJ1-3; D not resolved. The CDR3 is 15 residues long. V lost 0 bases and J 0 bases, leaving 6 bases between the germline ends. Germline assignment: CDR1 LNHDA and CDR2 SQIVND (reference sequence). The CDR3, as DNA: TGTGCCAGTAGTATAGACGGGTCCTCTGGAAACACCATATATTTT. Translated: CASSIDGSSGNTIYF.

The CDR3 coding sequence is TGTGCCAGCAGCTTGCCAGGGAGGGACACTGAAGCTTTCTTT. This translates into CASSLPGRDTEAFF. V and J are TRBV5-8 and TRBJ1-1; the D gene is possibly TRBD1 (5 bases). V was shortened by 1 base and J by 3 bases, with 10 bases between the two germline ends. Germline V CDR1 and CDR2: SGHTS, YDEGEE. The CDR3 contains 14 residues.

This chain connects TRBV21-1 to TRBJ2-7; the table's D call, TRBD2, has no DNA check behind it. TRBV21-1 is marked as a pseudogene. This CDR3 spans 14 amino acids. CDR3 amino acids: CASSVREGPHEQYF. CDR3 coding DNA: TGTGCCAGCAGCGTACGGGAGGGCCCCCACGAGCAGTACTTC.

This chain uses TRBV5-1 with TRBJ2-2; TRBD2 matches at 11 bases. Germline assignment: CDR1 SGHRS and CDR2 YFSETQ. The CDR3 sequence is 16 residues long. V shed 0 bases, J shed 4 bases, and the junction held 2 bases outside the gene matches. The CDR3 is CASSLVLAGGTGELFF. CDR3 nucleotide sequence: TGCGCCAGCAGCTTGGTGCTAGCGGGAGGCACCGGGGAGCTGTTTTTT.

The chain couples TRBV4-3 to TRBJ2-5; TRBD2 aligns across 10 bases. The CDR3 is 18 residues long. The germline V gene has CDR1 LGHNA and CDR2 YSLEER. With V trimmed by 0 bases and J by 9 bases, 16 bases remained unmatched. The CDR3 spells CASSQDLGTSERRRAQYF. DNA for the CDR3: TGCGCCAGCAGCCAAGATTTAGGGACTAGCGAACGCCGAAGGGCCCAGTACTTC.

This clone was counted only a few times. The J gene is TRBJ1-2, the V gene TRBV7-2; perhaps TRBD1 as D (5 bases). CDR1 SGHTA and CDR2 FQGNSA come from the germline V gene. V was shortened by 6 bases and J by 8 bases, with 16 bases between the two germline ends. The CDR3 is made up of 13 amino acids. The CDR3 protein is CASSQHGEGGYTF. The DNA of the CDR3 is TGTGCCAGCAGTCAACACGGGGAGGGGGGCTACACCTTC.

The CDR3 loop is CASSLDLGAGTDTQYF. The CDR3 nucleotides are TGTGCCAGCAGCTTGGATCTGGGGGCGGGCACAGATACGCAGTATTTT. The rearrangement uses TRBV5-4 and TRBJ2-3; perhaps TRBD1 as D (6 bases). CDR3 length: 16 residues. Germline V gene data show CDR1 as SGHNT and CDR2 as YYREEE (reference sequence). V lost 0 bases, J lost 1 base, and 12 bases lay in between.

V is TRBV2 and J is TRBJ1-1; 9 nucleotides agree with TRBD1. V lost 8 bases, J lost 4 bases, and 8 bases stayed unmatched. This CDR3 comprises 14 residues. Germline values: CDR1 SNHLY, CDR2 FYNNEI. This chain's CDR3 is CASSPGQGLTEAFF. CDR3 nucleotide sequence: TGTGCCAGCTCCCCGGGACAGGGTCTCACTGAAGCTTTCTTT.

The CDR3 nucleotides read TGTGCCAGCAGCTTAAGTACAGGACCTCAATATGGCTACACCTTC. Protein: CASSLSTGPQYGYTF. This chain joins TRBV5-4 and TRBJ1-2, with a possible D match to TRBD1 (5 bases). Germline V CDR1 and CDR2: SGHNT, YYREEE (reference sequence). V shed 2 bases and J shed 5 bases, with 16 bases lying between them. This CDR3 spans 15 amino acids.

The J gene is TRBJ1-6, the V gene TRBV30, with 7 positions matching TRBD1. V was clipped by 4 bases and J by 4 bases; unmatched bases: 4. Per the germline V gene, CDR1 is GTSNPN and CDR2 is SVGIG (reference sequence). There are 14 residues in the CDR3. The CDR3 loop is CAWMAGQYNSPLHF. The CDR3 nucleotides are TGTGCCTGGATGGCGGGACAGTATAATTCACCCCTCCACTTT.